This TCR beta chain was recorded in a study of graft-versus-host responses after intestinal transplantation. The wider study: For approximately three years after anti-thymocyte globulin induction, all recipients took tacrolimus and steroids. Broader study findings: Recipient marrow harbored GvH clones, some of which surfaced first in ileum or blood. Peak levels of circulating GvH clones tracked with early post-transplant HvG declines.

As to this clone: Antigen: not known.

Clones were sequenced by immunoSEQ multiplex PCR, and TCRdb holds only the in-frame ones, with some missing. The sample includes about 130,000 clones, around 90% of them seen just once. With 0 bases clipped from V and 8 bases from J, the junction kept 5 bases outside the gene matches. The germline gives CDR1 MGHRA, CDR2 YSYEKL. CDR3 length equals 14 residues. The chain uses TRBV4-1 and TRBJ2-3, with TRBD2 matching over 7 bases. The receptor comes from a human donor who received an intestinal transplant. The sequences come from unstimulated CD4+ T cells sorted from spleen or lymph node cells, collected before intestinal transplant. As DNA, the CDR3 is TGCGCCAGCAGCCAAGATAGCCCTAGCGGTACGCAGTATTTT. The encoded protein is CASSQDSPSGTQYF.